This entry is about one TCR beta chain. Germline lookup yields CDR1 MNHEY and CDR2 SVGAGI. The germline V and J ends were trimmed by 0 bases and 1 base, with 7 bases remaining between them. The CDR3 length is 15 residues. The data derive from a study of blood T cell repertoires in COVID-19. Background on the study: Both acute and convalescent COVID-19 samples were obtained from the United States, Italy and Spain. The cDNA or gDNA used as material had been derived from T cells, B-cell-depleted T cells, or PBMCs.

Per the original methods: Using reference gene primer amplification, nucleated cell counts were estimated. Clones were read by immunoSEQ multiplex PCR, and TCRdb kept only the in-frame ones, dropping some. V, J and clone size reflect that table, while D and trimming were determined from the DNA. This table has 40,000 to 50,000 clones, about 89% appearing once. This sequence joins TRBV6-5 and TRBJ2-1; maybe TRBD1 (5 bases). The specimen sequenced was peripheral blood. The sequence was obtained from a man aged 45 to 65 with active COVID-19. The CDR3: CASSYSGRSYNEQFF. DNA of the CDR3: TGTGCCAGCAGTTACTCGGGGCGGTCCTACAATGAGCAGTTCTTC.